Sequencing of this T cell receptor beta chain was carried out in a study of beta chain features in type 1 diabetes. Turning to the study itself: Taken together, all samples contributed around 100 million examined sorted cells. Overall study results and limits: More deletions and fewer insertions at VDJ junctions were found in patients with type 1 diabetes.

The authors reverse transcribed all of the isolated RNA, so sequencing captured expressed TCRB transcripts. Here immunoSEQ multiplex PCR was the method, and the copy in TCRdb shows in-frame clones only, minus some. The table has some 330,000 clones, approximately 9.9% seen once. Comments on this clone: What it binds is unknown.

CDR1 and CDR2 (germline): SNHLY, FYNNEI. Germline trimming cut 5 bases from V and 9 bases from J; bases unmatched to any gene: 7. CDR3 length equals 15 residues. V and J are TRBV2 and TRBJ2-1; TRBD2 matches 13 bases. The sequencing input was naive CD4+ T cells from blood. The origin of this receptor is a woman in her twenties or thirties in good health. CDR3 sequence reads: CASSPGLAGVREQFF. The CDR3 DNA is TGTGCCAGCAGTCCTGGACTAGCGGGAGTTCGTGAGCAGTTCTTC.